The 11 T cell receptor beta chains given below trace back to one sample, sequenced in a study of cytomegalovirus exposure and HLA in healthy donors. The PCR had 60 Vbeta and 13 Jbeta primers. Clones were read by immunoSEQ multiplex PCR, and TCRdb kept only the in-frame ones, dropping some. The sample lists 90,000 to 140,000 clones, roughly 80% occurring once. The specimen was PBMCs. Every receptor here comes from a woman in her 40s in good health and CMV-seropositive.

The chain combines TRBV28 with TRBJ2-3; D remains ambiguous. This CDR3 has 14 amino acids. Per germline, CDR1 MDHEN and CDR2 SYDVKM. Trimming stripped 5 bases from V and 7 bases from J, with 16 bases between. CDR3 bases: TGTGCCAGCAGTCCGCGCGCGGTGGCTCATACGCAGTATTTT. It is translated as CASSPRAVAHTQYF.

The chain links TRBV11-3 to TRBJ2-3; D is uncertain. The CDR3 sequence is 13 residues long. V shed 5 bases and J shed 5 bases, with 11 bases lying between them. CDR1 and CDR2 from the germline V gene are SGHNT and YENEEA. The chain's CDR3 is CASSPQILDTQYF. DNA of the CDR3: TGTGCCAGCAGCCCACAGATTCTAGATACGCAGTATTTT.

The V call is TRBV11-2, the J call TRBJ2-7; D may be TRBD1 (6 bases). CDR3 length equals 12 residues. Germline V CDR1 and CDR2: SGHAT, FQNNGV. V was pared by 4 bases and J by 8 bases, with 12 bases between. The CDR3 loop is CASSSEGTQQYF. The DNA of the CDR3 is TGTGCCAGCAGCTCCGAGGGGACACAGCAGTACTTC.

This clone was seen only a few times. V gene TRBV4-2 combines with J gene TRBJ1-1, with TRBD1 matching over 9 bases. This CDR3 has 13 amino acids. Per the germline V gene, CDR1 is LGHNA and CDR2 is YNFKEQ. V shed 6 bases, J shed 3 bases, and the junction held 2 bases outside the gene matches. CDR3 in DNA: TGTGCCAGCAGGACAGGGGGTGACACTGAAGCTTTCTTT. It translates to CASRTGGDTEAFF.

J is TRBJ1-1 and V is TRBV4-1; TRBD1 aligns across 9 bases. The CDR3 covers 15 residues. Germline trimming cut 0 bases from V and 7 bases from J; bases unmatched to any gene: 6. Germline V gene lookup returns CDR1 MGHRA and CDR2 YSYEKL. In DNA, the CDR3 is TGCGCCAGCAGCCAAGATAACAGGGGGCGGCTTGAAGCTTTCTTT. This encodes CASSQDNRGRLEAFF.

The CDR3 bases are TGTGCCAGCATCGGGACAGGGCTGAATGAGCAGTTCTTC. Its translation is CASIGTGLNEQFF. The V gene is TRBV5-8, the J gene TRBJ2-1, with 9 bases matching TRBD1. J was trimmed by 7 bases and V by 6 bases; bases with no gene match: 5. The germline V gene encodes CDR1 SGHTS and CDR2 YDEGEE. The CDR3 extends over 13 amino acids.

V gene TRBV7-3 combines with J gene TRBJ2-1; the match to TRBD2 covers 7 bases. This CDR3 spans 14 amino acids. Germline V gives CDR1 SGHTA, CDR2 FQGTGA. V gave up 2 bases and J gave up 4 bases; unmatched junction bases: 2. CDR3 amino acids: CASSLLAAYNEQFF. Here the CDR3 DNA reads TGTGCCAGCAGCTTACTAGCGGCGTACAATGAGCAGTTCTTC.

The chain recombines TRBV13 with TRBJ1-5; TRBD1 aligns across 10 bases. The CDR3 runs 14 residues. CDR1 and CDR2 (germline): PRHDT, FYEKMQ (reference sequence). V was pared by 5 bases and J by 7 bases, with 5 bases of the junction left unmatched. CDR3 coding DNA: TGTGCCAGCAGCCTGGACAGGGGGGACCAGCCCCAGCATTTT. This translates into CASSLDRGDQPQHF.

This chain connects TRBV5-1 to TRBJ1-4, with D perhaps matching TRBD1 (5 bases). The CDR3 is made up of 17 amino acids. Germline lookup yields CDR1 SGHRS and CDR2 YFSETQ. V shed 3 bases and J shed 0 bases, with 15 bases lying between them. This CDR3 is CASSSGPEGATNEKLFF. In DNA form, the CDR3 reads TGCGCCAGCAGCTCCGGTCCCGAAGGGGCAACTAATGAAAAACTGTTTTTT. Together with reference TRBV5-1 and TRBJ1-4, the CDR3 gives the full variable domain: KAGVTQTPRYLIKTRGQQVTLSCSPISGHRSVSWYQQTPGQGLQFLFEYFSETQRNKGNFPGRFSGRQFSNSRSEMNVSTLELGDSALYLCASSSGPEGATNEKLFFGSGTQLSVL.

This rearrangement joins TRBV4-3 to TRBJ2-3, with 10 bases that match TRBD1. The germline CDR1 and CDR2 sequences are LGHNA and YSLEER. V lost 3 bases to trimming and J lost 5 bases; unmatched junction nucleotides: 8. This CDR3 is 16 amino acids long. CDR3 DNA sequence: TGCGCCAGCAGCCACCGACAGGGGGCGCAAGGAGATACGCAGTATTTT. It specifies CASSHRQGAQGDTQYF.

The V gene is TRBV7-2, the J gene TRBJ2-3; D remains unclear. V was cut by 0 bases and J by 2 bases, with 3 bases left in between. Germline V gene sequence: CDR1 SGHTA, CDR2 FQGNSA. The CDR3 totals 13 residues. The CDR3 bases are TGTGCCAGCAGCTTAGCCCTCACAGATACGCAGTATTTT. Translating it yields CASSLALTDTQYF.